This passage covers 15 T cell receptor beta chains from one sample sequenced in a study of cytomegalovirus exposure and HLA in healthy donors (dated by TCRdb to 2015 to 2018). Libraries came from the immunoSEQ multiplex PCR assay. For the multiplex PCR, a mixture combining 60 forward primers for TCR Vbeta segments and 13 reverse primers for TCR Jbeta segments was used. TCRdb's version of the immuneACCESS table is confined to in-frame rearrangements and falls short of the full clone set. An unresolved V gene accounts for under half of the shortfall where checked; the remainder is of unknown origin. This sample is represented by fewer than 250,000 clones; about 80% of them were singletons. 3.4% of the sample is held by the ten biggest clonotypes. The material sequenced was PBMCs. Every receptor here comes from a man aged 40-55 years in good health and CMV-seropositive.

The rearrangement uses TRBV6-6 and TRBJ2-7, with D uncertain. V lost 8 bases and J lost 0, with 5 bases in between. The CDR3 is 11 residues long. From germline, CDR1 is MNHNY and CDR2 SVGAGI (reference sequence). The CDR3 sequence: CASGASYEQYF. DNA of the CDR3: TGTGCCAGCGGAGCCTCCTACGAGCAGTACTTC.

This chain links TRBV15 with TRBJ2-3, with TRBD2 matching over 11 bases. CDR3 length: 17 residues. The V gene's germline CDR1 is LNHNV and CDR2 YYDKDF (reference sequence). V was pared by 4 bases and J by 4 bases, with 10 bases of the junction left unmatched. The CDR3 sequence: CATSTADSGRASDTQYF. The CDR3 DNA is TGTGCCACCAGCACGGCCGATAGCGGGAGGGCCTCAGATACGCAGTATTTT.

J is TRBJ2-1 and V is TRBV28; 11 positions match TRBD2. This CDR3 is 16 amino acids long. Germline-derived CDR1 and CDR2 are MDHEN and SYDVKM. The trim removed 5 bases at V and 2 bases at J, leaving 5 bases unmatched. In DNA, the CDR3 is TGTGCCAGCAGTCCCGCTAGCGGGGGGACCTACAATGAGCAGTTCTTC. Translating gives CASSPASGGTYNEQFF.

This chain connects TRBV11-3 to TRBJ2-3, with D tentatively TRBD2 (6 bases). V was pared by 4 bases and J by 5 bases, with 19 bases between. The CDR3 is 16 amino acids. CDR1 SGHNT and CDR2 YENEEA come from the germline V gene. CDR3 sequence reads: CASSYDVTRYLDTQYF. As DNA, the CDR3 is TGTGCCAGCAGCTACGACGTGACTAGATATTTAGATACGCAGTATTTT.

CDR3 in amino acids: CASSLEPGTSGRSGELFF. For the CDR3, the DNA is TGTGCCAGCAGCTTAGAACCCGGGACTAGCGGGAGATCCGGGGAGCTGTTTTTT. This sequence joins TRBV7-6 and TRBJ2-2; 14 nucleotides line up with TRBD2. V lost 1 base and J lost 6; bases outside the gene matches: 7. Germline assignment: CDR1 SGHVS and CDR2 FNYEAQ. The CDR3 is 18 residues long.

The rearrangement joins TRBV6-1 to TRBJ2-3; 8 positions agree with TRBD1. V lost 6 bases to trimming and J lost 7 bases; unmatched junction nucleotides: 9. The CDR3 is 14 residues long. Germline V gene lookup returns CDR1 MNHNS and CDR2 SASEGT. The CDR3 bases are TGTGCCAGCAGCATTGGGACAGGCCGTAATACGCAGTATTTT. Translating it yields CASSIGTGRNTQYF.

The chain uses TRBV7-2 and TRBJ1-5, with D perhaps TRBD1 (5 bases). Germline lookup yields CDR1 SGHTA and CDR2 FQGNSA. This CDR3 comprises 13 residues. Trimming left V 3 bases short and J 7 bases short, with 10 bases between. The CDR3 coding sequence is TGTGCCAGCAGCTTCAGGGTAGGGCAGCCCCAGCATTTT. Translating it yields CASSFRVGQPQHF.

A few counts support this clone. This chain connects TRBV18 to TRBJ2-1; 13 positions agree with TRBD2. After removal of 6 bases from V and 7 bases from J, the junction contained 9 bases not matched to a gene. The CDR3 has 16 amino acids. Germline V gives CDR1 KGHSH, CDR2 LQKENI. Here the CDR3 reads CASSPGTSGVGNEQFF. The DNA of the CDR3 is TGTGCCAGCTCTCCAGGGACTAGCGGGGTCGGGAATGAGCAGTTCTTC.

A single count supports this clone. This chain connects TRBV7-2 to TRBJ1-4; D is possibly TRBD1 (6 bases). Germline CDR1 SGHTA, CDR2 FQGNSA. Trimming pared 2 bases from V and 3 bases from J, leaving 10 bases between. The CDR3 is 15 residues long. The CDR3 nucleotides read TGTGCCAGCAGCTTAAACGCAGGGGCTAATGAAAAACTGTTTTTT. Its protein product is CASSLNAGANEKLFF.

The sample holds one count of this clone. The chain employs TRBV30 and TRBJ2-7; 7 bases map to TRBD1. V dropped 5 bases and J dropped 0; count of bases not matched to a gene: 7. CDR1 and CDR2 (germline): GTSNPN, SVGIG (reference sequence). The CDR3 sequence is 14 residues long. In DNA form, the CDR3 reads TGTGCCTGGGACAGGGATTCTCTCTCCTACGAGCAGTACTTC. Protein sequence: CAWDRDSLSYEQYF.

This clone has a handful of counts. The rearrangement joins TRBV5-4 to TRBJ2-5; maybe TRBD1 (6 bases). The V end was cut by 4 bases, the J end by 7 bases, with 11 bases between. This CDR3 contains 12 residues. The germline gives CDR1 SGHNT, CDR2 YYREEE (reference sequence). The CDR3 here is CASSDRLGTQYF. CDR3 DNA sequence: TGTGCCAGCAGCGACAGGCTAGGGACCCAGTACTTC.

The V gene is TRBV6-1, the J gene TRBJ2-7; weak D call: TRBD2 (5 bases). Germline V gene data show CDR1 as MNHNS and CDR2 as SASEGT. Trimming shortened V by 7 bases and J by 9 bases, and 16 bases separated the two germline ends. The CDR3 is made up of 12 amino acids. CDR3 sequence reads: CASTTLGDWQYF. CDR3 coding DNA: TGTGCCAGCACGACCCTCGGGGATTGGCAGTACTTC.

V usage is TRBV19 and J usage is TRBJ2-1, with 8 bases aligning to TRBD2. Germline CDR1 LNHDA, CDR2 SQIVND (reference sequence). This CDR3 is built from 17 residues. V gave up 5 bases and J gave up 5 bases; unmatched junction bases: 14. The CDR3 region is CASSPAPSQRGNNEQFF. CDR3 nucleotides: TGTGCCAGTAGTCCCGCCCCCAGCCAGCGGGGGAACAATGAGCAGTTCTTC.

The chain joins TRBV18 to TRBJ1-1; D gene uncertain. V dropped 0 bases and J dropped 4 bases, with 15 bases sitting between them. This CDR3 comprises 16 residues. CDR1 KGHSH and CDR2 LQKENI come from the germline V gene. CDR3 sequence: CASSPPSRDFGTEAFF. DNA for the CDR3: TGTGCCAGCTCACCACCATCGAGGGATTTCGGCACTGAAGCTTTCTTT.

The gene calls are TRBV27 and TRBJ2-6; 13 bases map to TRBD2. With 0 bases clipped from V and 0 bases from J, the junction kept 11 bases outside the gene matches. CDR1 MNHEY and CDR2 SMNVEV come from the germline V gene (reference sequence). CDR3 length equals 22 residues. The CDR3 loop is CASSLSTVWGLAGSSGANVLTF. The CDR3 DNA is TGTGCCAGCAGTTTATCGACGGTATGGGGACTAGCGGGGTCCTCTGGGGCCAACGTCCTGACTTTC.